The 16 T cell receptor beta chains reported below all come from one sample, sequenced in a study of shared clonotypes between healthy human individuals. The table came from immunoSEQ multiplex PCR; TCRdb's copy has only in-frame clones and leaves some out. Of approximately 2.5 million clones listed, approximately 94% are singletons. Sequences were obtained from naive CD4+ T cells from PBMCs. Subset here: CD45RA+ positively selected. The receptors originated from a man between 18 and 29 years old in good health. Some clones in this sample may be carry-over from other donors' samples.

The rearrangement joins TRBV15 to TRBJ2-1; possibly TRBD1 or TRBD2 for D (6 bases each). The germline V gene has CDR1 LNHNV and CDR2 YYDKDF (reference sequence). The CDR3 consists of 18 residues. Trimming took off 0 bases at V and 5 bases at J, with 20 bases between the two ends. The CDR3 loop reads CATSRDRSTGWEDNEQFF. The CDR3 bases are TGTGCCACCAGCAGAGATCGCAGTACAGGGTGGGAGGACAATGAGCAGTTCTTC.

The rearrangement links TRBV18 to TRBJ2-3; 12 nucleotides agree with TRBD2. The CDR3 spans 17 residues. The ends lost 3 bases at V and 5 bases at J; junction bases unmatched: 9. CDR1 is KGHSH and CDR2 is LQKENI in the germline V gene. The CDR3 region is CASSPSLAGGTIDTQYF. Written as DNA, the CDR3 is TGTGCCAGCTCACCGTCTCTAGCGGGAGGGACGATAGATACGCAGTATTTT.

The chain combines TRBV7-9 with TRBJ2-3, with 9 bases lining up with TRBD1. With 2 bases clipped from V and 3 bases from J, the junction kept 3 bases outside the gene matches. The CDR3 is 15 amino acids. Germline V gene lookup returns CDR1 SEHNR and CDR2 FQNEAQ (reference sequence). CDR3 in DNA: TGTGCCAGCAGCTTAAGACAGGGGGAGACAGATACGCAGTATTTT. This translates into CASSLRQGETDTQYF.

In nucleotides, the CDR3 is TGTGCCAGTAGTGGAACGCAGGGGGCTGGAGAGACCCAGTACTTC. Protein: CASSGTQGAGETQYF. The chain uses TRBV19 and TRBJ2-5; TRBD1 aligns across 8 bases. The germline V gene encodes CDR1 LNHDA and CDR2 SQIVND (reference sequence). The trim removed 5 bases at V and 4 bases at J, leaving 9 bases unmatched. The CDR3 loop spans 15 amino acids.

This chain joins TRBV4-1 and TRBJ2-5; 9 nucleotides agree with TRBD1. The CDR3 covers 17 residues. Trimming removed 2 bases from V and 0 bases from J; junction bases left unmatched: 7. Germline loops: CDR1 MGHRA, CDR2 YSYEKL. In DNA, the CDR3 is TGCGCCAGCAGCCAACTGGGACAGGGCCCCGACCAAGAGACCCAGTACTTC. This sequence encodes CASSQLGQGPDQETQYF.

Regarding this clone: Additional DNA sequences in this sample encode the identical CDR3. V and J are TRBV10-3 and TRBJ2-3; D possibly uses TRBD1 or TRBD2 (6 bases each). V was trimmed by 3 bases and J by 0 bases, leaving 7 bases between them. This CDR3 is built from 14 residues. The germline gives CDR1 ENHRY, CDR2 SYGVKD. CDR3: CAISEGGSTDTQYF. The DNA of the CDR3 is TGTGCCATCAGTGAAGGGGGGAGCACAGATACGCAGTATTTT.

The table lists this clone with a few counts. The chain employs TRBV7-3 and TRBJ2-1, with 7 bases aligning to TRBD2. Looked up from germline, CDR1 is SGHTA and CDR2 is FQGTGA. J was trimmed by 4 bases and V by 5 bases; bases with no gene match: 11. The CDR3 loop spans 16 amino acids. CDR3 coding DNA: TGTGCCAGCAGCCCCGATGGCGGGGGAAAATACAATGAGCAGTTCTTC. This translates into CASSPDGGGKYNEQFF.

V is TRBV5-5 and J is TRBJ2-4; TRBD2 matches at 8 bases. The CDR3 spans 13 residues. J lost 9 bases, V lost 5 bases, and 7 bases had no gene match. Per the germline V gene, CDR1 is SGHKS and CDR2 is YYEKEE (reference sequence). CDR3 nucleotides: TGTGCCAGCAGATACAGCGGGAGTGCCATTCAGTACTTC. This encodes CASRYSGSAIQYF.

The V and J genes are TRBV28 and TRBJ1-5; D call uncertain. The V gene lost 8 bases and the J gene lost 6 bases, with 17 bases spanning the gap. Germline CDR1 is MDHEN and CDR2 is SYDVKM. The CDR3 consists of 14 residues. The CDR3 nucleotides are TGTGCCAGCTCACCTGCAGGCGGACGTCAGCCCCAGCATTTT. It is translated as CASSPAGGRQPQHF.

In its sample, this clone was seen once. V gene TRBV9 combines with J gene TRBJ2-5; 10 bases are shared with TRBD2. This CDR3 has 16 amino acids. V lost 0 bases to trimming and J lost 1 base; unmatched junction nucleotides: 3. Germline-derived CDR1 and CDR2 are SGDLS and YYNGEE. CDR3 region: CASSVGASGSQETQYF. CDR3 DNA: TGTGCCAGCAGCGTAGGGGCTAGCGGGAGCCAAGAGACCCAGTACTTC. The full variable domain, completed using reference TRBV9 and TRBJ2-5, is DSGVTQTPKHLITATGQRVTLRCSPRSGDLSVYWYQQSLDQGLQFLIQYYNGEERAKGNILERFSAQQFPDLHSELNLSSLELGDSALYFCASSVGASGSQETQYFGPGTRLLVL.

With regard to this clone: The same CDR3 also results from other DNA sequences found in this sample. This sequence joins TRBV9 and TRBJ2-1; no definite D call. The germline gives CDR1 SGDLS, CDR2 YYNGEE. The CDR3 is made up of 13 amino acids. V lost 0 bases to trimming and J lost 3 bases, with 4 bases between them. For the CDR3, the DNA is TGTGCCAGCAGCGTAGGGGTCTACAATGAGCAGTTCTTC. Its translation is CASSVGVYNEQFF.

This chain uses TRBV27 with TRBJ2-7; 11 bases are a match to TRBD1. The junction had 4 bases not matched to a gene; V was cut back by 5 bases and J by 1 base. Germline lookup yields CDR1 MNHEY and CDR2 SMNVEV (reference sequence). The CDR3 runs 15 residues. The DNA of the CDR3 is TGTGCCAGCAGTCCAGGGACAGGGGGGTCCTACGAGCAGTACTTC. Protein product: CASSPGTGGSYEQYF.

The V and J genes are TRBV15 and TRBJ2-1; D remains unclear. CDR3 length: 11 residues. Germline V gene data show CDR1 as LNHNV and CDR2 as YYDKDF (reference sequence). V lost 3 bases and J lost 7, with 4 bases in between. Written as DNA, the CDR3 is TGTGCCACCAGCAGTTCTAATGAGCAGTTCTTC. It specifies CATSSSNEQFF.

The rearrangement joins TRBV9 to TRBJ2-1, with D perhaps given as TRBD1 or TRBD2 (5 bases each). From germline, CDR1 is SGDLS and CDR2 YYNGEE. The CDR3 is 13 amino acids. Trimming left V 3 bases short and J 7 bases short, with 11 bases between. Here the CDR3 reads CASSGDWGNEQFF. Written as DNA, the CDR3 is TGTGCCAGCAGCGGAGATTGGGGGAATGAGCAGTTCTTC.

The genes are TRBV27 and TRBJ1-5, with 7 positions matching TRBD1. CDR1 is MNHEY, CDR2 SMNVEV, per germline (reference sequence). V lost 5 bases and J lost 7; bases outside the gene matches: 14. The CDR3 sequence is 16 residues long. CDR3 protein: CASSAIPQGSGQPQHF. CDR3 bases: TGTGCCAGCAGTGCGATTCCACAGGGGTCGGGACAGCCCCAGCATTTT.

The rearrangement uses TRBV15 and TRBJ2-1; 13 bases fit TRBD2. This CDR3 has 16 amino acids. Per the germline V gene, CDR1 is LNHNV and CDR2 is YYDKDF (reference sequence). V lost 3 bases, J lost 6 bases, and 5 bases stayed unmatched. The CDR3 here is CATSRATSGRSNEQFF. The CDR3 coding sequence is TGTGCCACCAGCAGGGCGACTAGCGGGAGGTCCAATGAGCAGTTCTTC. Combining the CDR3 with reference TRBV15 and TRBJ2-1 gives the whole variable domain DAMVIQNPRYQVTQFGKPVTLSCSQTLNHNVMYWYQQKSSQAPKLLFHYYDKDFNNEADTPDNFQSRRPNTSFCFLDIRSPGLGDTAMYLCATSRATSGRSNEQFFGPGTRLTVL.